The T cell receptor beta chain described here comes from a study of CD8 T cells in ankylosing spondylitis. This clonotype was seen a handful of times. The antigen is unknown. TCRdb reanalysed the 5' RACE reads using MiXCR and keeps one entry per CDR3 protein. The sample includes about 340,000 distinct CDR3 sequences, 14% to 15% of them seen just once. Findings and caveats of the study: Seemingly distinctive of ankylosing spondylitis blood was a TCR beta motif formed by eight highly homologous variants. Earlier literature documents some of the motif variants in reactive arthritis synovial fluid and blood.

The sample consisted of blood, either unsorted or a sorted T cell fraction (not recorded which). The sequence derives from a male donor with ankylosing spondylitis or in good health (not recorded which).

In DNA form, the CDR3 reads TGTGCCAGCAGCCGAATATACGAGCAGTACTTC. Translation: CASSRIYEQYF. The chain employs TRBV3-1 and TRBJ2-7, with D uncertain. The germline gives CDR1 LGHDT, CDR2 YNNKEL (reference sequence). CDR3 size: 11 residues. With 4 bases removed from V and 4 bases from J, the gap between germline ends came to 5 bases.